A single T cell receptor (beta chain) is shown here with its context. The sample originates from a study of human versus mouse CDR3 diversity and MHC coevolution. The repertoire was sequenced with immunoSEQ multiplex PCR; TCRdb's copy has only in-frame clones and lacks some. The table lists tens of thousands of clones, 80% to 95% of them singletons, with more than 0.13% in the top ten. The CDR3 has 15 residues. CDR1 is MNHEY, CDR2 SMNVEV, per germline (reference sequence). Unmatched junction bases numbered 6, after V lost 5 bases and J lost 0 bases. This TCR came from a person aged 30 to 69 in good health. Sequencing input: naive CD4+ T cells from blood. Indicated subset: CD45RO-negative CD62L-positive naive CD4 T cells. The chain recombines TRBV27 with TRBJ1-1; 7 bases are shared with TRBD1. CDR3 region: CASSPRTGVNTEAFF. In DNA form, the CDR3 reads TGTGCCAGCAGTCCACGGACAGGAGTGAACACTGAAGCTTTCTTT.